A single sample is the source of the 16 T cell receptor beta chains below, sequenced in a study of cytomegalovirus exposure and HLA in healthy donors (dated by TCRdb to 2016 to 2017). To prepare the library, the immunoSEQ multiplex PCR assay was applied. For the multiplex PCR, a mixture combining 60 forward primers for TCR Vbeta segments and 13 reverse primers for TCR Jbeta segments was used. TCRdb re-hosts the immuneACCESS table, in-frame sequences only. Its copies lack some clones; in the studies checked, an unresolved V gene accounts for under half of them, and the cause for the rest is not known. This sample lists 49,000 or so clones; around 85% were detected once. The leading ten clones occupy roughly 2.5% of the sample. The sequencing sample was made of PBMCs. The origin of the receptors is a boy aged 10-17 years in good health and CMV-seropositive.

The chain uses TRBV5-1 and TRBJ2-6, with a weak D call TRBD1 (5 bases). With 0 bases removed from V and 0 bases from J, the gap between germline ends came to 7 bases. The germline V gene encodes CDR1 SGHRS and CDR2 YFSETQ. CDR3 length: 16 residues. Here the CDR3 DNA reads TGCGCCAGCAGCTTGGATGGACACTCTGGGGCCAACGTCCTGACTTTC. It encodes CASSLDGHSGANVLTF.

This clone was recorded once. V and J are TRBV7-9 and TRBJ1-2, with 7 positions matching TRBD1. Germline-derived CDR1 and CDR2 are SEHNR and FQNEAQ (reference sequence). With V trimmed by 4 bases and J by 6 bases, 8 bases remained unmatched. The CDR3 has 14 residues. This CDR3 is CASSSGTAGDGYTF. For the CDR3, the DNA is TGTGCCAGCAGCTCAGGGACAGCTGGAGATGGCTACACCTTC.

The chain has TRBV11-2 and TRBJ2-7; D might be TRBD1 (6 bases). V was shortened by 5 bases and J by 4 bases, with 15 bases between the two germline ends. The CDR3 loop spans 14 amino acids. From germline, CDR1 is SGHAT and CDR2 FQNNGV. The CDR3 region is CASSPQQGGYEQYF. The CDR3 coding sequence is TGTGCCAGCAGCCCTCAACAGGGTGGGTACGAGCAGTACTTC.

The chain joins TRBV7-9 to TRBJ2-7; D perhaps matches TRBD2 (5 bases). This CDR3 is 14 amino acids long. Germline V gene data show CDR1 as SEHNR and CDR2 as FQNEAQ (reference sequence). Between the trimmed V and J ends, which lost 5 bases and 0 bases, there was a span of 11 bases. The CDR3 sequence: CASSIGLSSYEQYF. DNA of the CDR3: TGTGCCAGCAGCATTGGACTTTCCTCCTACGAGCAGTACTTC.

The chain carries TRBV7-2 and TRBJ2-1; a weak D match, TRBD2 (5 bases). This CDR3 spans 15 amino acids. Trimming cost V 0 bases and J 8 bases, with 14 bases left between them. Germline CDR1 is SGHTA and CDR2 is FQGNSA. The DNA of the CDR3 is TGTGCCAGCAGCTTAGCGAGGGTCCTAAGCGATGAGCAGTTCTTC. As protein: CASSLARVLSDEQFF.

This chain connects TRBV5-1 to TRBJ2-2, with a tentative D call TRBD2 (6 bases). This CDR3 has 14 amino acids. The germline gives CDR1 SGHRS, CDR2 YFSETQ. Trimming took off 5 bases at V and 7 bases at J, with 15 bases between the two ends. This chain's CDR3 is CASSQQSGSGELFF. CDR3 DNA: TGCGCCAGCAGTCAACAGTCCGGGAGCGGGGAGCTGTTTTTT.

The chain recombines TRBV21-1 with TRBJ2-7; the tabulated D call, TRBD2, remains unverified against the DNA. TRBV21-1 is a known pseudogene. The CDR3 covers 17 residues. Written as DNA, the CDR3 is TGTGCCAGCAGCAAAGTTTCTCTAGCGGGGGGCTCCTACGAGCAGTACTTC. Translation gives CASSKVSLAGGSYEQYF.

V usage is TRBV5-4 and J usage is TRBJ1-2, with D possibly being TRBD1 (6 bases). V lost 4 bases and J 6 bases, leaving 16 bases between the germline ends. Germline CDR1 reads SGHNT; CDR2 reads YYREEE (reference sequence). The CDR3 is 14 residues long. CDR3 nucleotides: TGTGCCAGCAGCCCACCCGACAGGCGGAATGGCTACACCTTC. It specifies CASSPPDRRNGYTF.

In its sample, this clone was seen a few times. This chain links TRBV6-1 with TRBJ2-5, with D maybe TRBD2 (6 bases). V lost 1 base and J 7 bases, leaving 13 bases between the germline ends. This CDR3 contains 14 residues. Germline V lookup: CDR1 MNHNS, CDR2 SASEGT. CDR3 coding DNA: TGTGCCAGCAGTGAAGGGGGGGTCGCATGGACCCAGTACTTC. This encodes CASSEGGVAWTQYF.

This chain uses TRBV5-8 with TRBJ1-2; D is unresolved. The CDR3 sequence is 8 residues long. CDR1 SGHTS and CDR2 YDEGEE come from the germline V gene. The CDR3 is CGAYGYTF. The CDR3 region has the DNA TGTGGGGCCTATGGCTACACCTTC.

The chain recombines TRBV2 with TRBJ2-3, with D perhaps TRBD2 (6 bases). Germline CDR1 and CDR2: SNHLY and FYNNEI. The germline V and J ends were trimmed by 9 bases and 2 bases, with 12 bases remaining between them. This CDR3 has 13 residues. The DNA for the CDR3 is TGTGCCAGTCAACGGGACTCCACAGATACGCAGTATTTT. This encodes CASQRDSTDTQYF.

The chain links TRBV7-9 to TRBJ2-5, with D hard to call. Trimming cost V 1 base and J 5 bases, with 5 bases left between them. The CDR3 has 12 residues. Germline assignment: CDR1 SEHNR and CDR2 FQNEAQ (reference sequence). CDR3: CASSLGSETQYF. CDR3 nucleotide sequence: TGTGCCAGCAGCTTAGGGAGCGAGACCCAGTACTTC. Complete variable domain (other parts from reference TRBV7-9 and TRBJ2-5): DTGVSQNPRHKITKRGQNVTFRCDPISEHNRLYWYRQTLGQGPEFLTYFQNEAQLEKSRLLSDRFSAERPKGSFSTLEIQRTEQGDSAMYLCASSLGSETQYFGPGTRLLVL.

This clone was recorded only once. The chain employs TRBV10-3 and TRBJ1-2; TRBD1 matches 7 bases. This CDR3 region has 12 residues. CDR1 ENHRY and CDR2 SYGVKD come from the germline V gene. V was clipped by 2 bases and J by 7 bases; unmatched bases: 1. CDR3 DNA sequence: TGTGCCATCAGTGAGGACAGGGCTGGCTACACCTTC. As protein: CAISEDRAGYTF.

The rearrangement links TRBV28 to TRBJ2-7; 7 nucleotides align to TRBD1. This CDR3 has 14 amino acids. Trimming cost V 2 bases and J 7 bases; bases outside gene matches: 8. Germline values: CDR1 MDHEN, CDR2 SYDVKM. CDR3 in DNA: TGTGCCAGCAGTTTAGCGACAGGGTACCGAGAGCAGTACTTC. Residues: CASSLATGYREQYF. Full variable domain (rest looked up from reference TRBV28 and TRBJ2-7): DVKVTQSSRYLVKRTGEKVFLECVQDMDHENMFWYRQDPGLGLRLIYFSYDVKMKEKGDIPEGYSVSREKKERFSLILESASTNQTSMYLCASSLATGYREQYFGPGTRLTVT.

The chain uses TRBV7-2 and TRBJ2-5; TRBD1 matches 7 bases. There are 14 residues in the CDR3. Germline CDR1 and CDR2: SGHTA and FQGNSA. V lost 5 bases, J lost 3 bases, and 6 bases stayed unmatched. CDR3 in DNA: TGTGCCAGCAGCAGAGACAGGGAAGAAGAGACCCAGTACTTC. As protein: CASSRDREEETQYF.

This clone was observed a single time. This chain connects TRBV9 to TRBJ2-3, with a possible D match to TRBD1 (6 bases). Trimming removed 3 bases from V and 3 bases from J, with 14 bases in between. The CDR3 is made up of 15 amino acids. From germline, CDR1 is SGDLS and CDR2 YYNGEE. CDR3 amino acids: CASSGSGRGTDTQYF. CDR3 DNA: TGTGCCAGCAGCGGGAGTGGCAGGGGAACAGATACGCAGTATTTT.